The 5 T cell receptor beta chains presented below share a single source sample, sequenced in a study of CD8 T cells in ankylosing spondylitis. Study-wide results and limits: A motif in TCR beta, a set of eight highly homologous variants, appeared characteristic of ankylosing spondylitis blood.

These receptors are not linked to any known antigen. TCRdb independently ran MiXCR on the 5' RACE reads; one entry per CDR3 protein. The sample lists about 540,000 distinct CDR3 sequences; over 9.5% were seen once. Sequencing was carried out using blood, either unsorted or a sorted T cell fraction (not recorded which). These receptors originate from a male donor with ankylosing spondylitis.

This clonotype was detected a few times. The chain uses TRBV29-1 and TRBJ2-2; TRBD1 or TRBD2 may be the D gene (5 bases each). The CDR3 totals 15 residues. Germline CDR1 reads SQVTM; CDR2 reads ANQGSEA. V was shortened by 6 bases and J by 5 bases, with 19 bases between the two germline ends. CDR3 amino acids: CSVLSFGTTTGELFF. CDR3 nucleotide sequence: TGCAGCGTCCTCTCGTTTGGGACCACGACCGGGGAGCTGTTTTTT.

This clonotype was recorded many times. This chain connects TRBV7-9 to TRBJ1-1; weak D call: TRBD1 (5 bases). CDR3 length equals 14 residues. Germline V gives CDR1 SEHNR, CDR2 FQNEAQ (reference sequence). Trimming removed 2 bases from V and 7 bases from J, with 14 bases in between. Written as DNA, the CDR3 is TGTGCCAGCAGCTTATCAGGGCAAGGGGATGAAGCTTTCTTT. It yields the protein CASSLSGQGDEAFF.

This sequence joins TRBV5-4 and TRBJ2-2; 8 bases map to TRBD1. Germline loops: CDR1 SGHNT, CDR2 YYREEE (reference sequence). V lost 8 bases, J lost 5 bases, and 8 bases stayed unmatched. CDR3 length: 14 amino acids. CDR3 nucleotide sequence: TGTGCCAGTCGGCAGGGGGCGAGGACCGGGGAGCTGTTTTTT. It specifies CASRQGARTGELFF.

V is TRBV3-1 and J is TRBJ2-1; D call uncertain. The CDR3 sequence is 15 residues long. Trimming took 5 bases from V and 5 from J, leaving 16 bases between them. In germline, CDR1 is LGHDT, CDR2 YNNKEL (reference sequence). The CDR3 reads CASSDLPDVDNEQFF. DNA for the CDR3: TGTGCCAGCAGCGACCTGCCTGACGTCGACAATGAGCAGTTCTTC.

There are a few counts of this clonotype. V gene TRBV24-1 combines with J gene TRBJ2-3; 11 bases are shared with TRBD2. The V gene end was trimmed by 1 base and the J gene end by 4 bases; junction bases not matched to a gene: 3. Germline loops: CDR1 KGHDR, CDR2 SFDVKD. CDR3 length: 16 residues. CDR3 nucleotides: TGTGCCACCAGTGATTTTACTAGCGGGAGTGCAGATACGCAGTATTTT. Translating it yields CATSDFTSGSADTQYF.